This paragraph reports one TCR beta chain. The V and J ends lost 4 bases and 7 bases, in that order; junction bases with no gene match: 4. There are 13 residues in the CDR3. CDR1 is SGHNT and CDR2 is YYREEE in the germline V gene (reference sequence). This entry comes from a study of blood T cell repertoires in COVID-19. Looking at the study overall: Samples taken during acute and convalescent COVID-19 were collected in the United States, Italy and Spain. In each case, the material was cDNA or gDNA derived from T cells, B-cell-depleted T cells, or PBMCs.

In the original workflow: The authors estimated nucleated cell counts from reference gene primer amplification. Clones were read by immunoSEQ multiplex PCR, and TCRdb kept only the in-frame ones, dropping some. That table is the source of V, J and clone size, and D and trimming were worked out from the DNA. The table lists over 150,000 clones, approximately 80% of them singletons. The clonotype originates from an older woman with acute or convalescent COVID-19. The V and J genes are TRBV5-4 and TRBJ2-7; the match to TRBD1 covers 11 bases. Sequencing was carried out using peripheral blood. CDR3 in amino acids: CASSGQGAREQYF. In nucleotides, the CDR3 is TGTGCCAGCAGCGGACAGGGGGCTAGAGAGCAGTACTTC.